These T cell receptor beta chains were read from a single sample in a study of shared clonotypes between healthy human individuals. Sequencing was performed with immunoSEQ multiplex PCR; in TCRdb, only in-frame clones are kept and a portion is missing. This repertoire shows 1 million to 1.2 million clones, 70% to 85% found once; its top ten account for approximately 0.95%. The sequencing sample was made of memory CD4+ T cells from PBMCs. These TCRs come from a man between 18 and 29 years old in good health. Some clones in this sample may be carry-over from other donors' samples. Each CDR3 is given with its conserved first and last residue. D genes are given only for firm matches. Not every row has a clone size; where given, it reads once, few, many or a size class.

TRBJ1-1	TRBV5-8	-	-	CASSQTGGSVNTEAFF	TGTGCCAGCAGCCAAACGGGGGGTTCAGTGAACACTGAAGCTTTCTTT
TRBJ2-1	TRBV20-1	-	-	CSASISEQFF	TGCAGTGCTAGTATATCTGAGCAGTTCTTC
TRBJ2-1	TRBV27	TRBD2	-	CASSSSGSRDEQFF	TGTGCCAGCAGTTCTAGCGGGAGTAGGGATGAGCAGTTCTTC
TRBJ2-5	TRBV4-2	TRBD2	few	CASSPGTSGSQETQYF	TGTGCCAGCAGCCCGGGGACTAGCGGGTCCCAAGAGACCCAGTACTTC
TRBJ2-5	TRBV5-1	-	-	CASSAGLATETQYF	TGCGCCAGCAGCGCGGGACTGGCCACAGAGACCCAGTACTTC
TRBJ2-2	TRBV5-1	-	-	CASRTLGGSTGELFF	TGCGCCAGCAGGACCCTGGGGGGATCTACCGGGGAGCTGTTTTTT
TRBJ2-6	TRBV5-1	TRBD2	few	CASSFNAGGPSAGANVLTF	TGCGCCAGCAGCTTTAATGCGGGAGGACCTTCGGCTGGGGCCAACGTCCTGACTTTC
TRBJ1-1	TRBV2	-	-	CAIQRNGNTEAFF	TGTGCCATCCAAAGGAACGGGAACACTGAAGCTTTCTTT
TRBJ2-1	TRBV25-1	TRBD1	-	CASSEPRQGSYNEQFF	TGTGCCAGCAGCGAACCACGACAGGGCTCCTACAATGAGCAGTTCTTC
TRBJ1-6	TRBV7-9	-	-	CASSPPGNSPLHF	TGTGCCAGCAGCCCCCCGGGGAATTCACCCCTCCACTTT
TRBJ2-5	TRBV5-1	TRBD1	-	CASSDTGDESWETQYF	TGCGCCAGCAGCGACACAGGGGACGAATCGTGGGAGACCCAGTACTTC
TRBJ2-7	TRBV25-1	-	-	CASSESSGTHYEQYF	TGTGCCAGCAGCGAATCCTCCGGGACCCACTACGAGCAGTACTTC
TRBJ1-1	TRBV5-1	TRBD1	-	CASSRTGEGTEAFF	TGCGCCAGCAGCAGGACAGGGGAGGGTACTGAAGCTTTCTTT
TRBJ2-1	TRBV9	-	-	CASSPIGTTSYNEQFF	TGTGCCAGCAGCCCAATCGGGACCACATCCTACAATGAGCAGTTCTTC
TRBJ2-7	TRBV4-2	TRBD2	-	CASSHTGLAGGGVRYEQYF	TGTGCCAGCAGCCACACTGGACTAGCGGGAGGTGGGGTAAGGTACGAGCAGTACTTC
TRBJ2-3	TRBV4-2	-	-	CASSGVGEYGDTQYF	TGTGCCAGCAGCGGGGTCGGGGAGTACGGAGATACGCAGTATTTT
TRBJ2-7	TRBV27	-	-	CASSRAGIYEQYF	TGTGCCAGCAGTAGGGCGGGAATCTACGAGCAGTACTTC
TRBJ2-7	TRBV5-4	TRBD2	-	CASSLGGLAGVYEQYF	TGTGCCAGCAGCTTGGGGGGACTAGCGGGAGTCTACGAGCAGTACTTC
TRBJ2-3	TRBV20-1	-	-	CSLAYTDTQYF	TGCAGTCTAGCCTACACAGATACGCAGTATTTT